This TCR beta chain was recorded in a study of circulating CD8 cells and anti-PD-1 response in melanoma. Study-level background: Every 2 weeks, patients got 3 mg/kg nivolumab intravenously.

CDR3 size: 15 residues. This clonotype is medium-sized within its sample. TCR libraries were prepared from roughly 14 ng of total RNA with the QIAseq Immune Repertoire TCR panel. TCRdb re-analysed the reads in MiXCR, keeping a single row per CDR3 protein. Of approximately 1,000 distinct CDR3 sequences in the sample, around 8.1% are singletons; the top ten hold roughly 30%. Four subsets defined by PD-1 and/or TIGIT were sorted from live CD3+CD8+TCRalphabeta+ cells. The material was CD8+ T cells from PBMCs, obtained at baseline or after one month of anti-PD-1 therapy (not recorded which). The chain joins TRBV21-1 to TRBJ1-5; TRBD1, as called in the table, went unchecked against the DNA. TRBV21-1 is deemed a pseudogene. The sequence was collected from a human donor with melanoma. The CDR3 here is CASSKQGKSNQPQHF. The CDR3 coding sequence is TGTGCCAGCAGCAAACAGGGGAAAAGCAATCAGCCCCAGCATTTT.